These 11 T cell receptor beta chains originate from one sample sequenced in a study of cytomegalovirus exposure and HLA in healthy donors (dated by TCRdb to 2016 to 2017). The method behind the library was the immunoSEQ multiplex PCR assay. For the multiplex PCR, a mixture combining 60 forward primers for TCR Vbeta segments and 13 reverse primers for TCR Jbeta segments was used. In its TCRdb copy, this immuneACCESS table keeps in-frame sequences only and misses some clones. Where compared with another copy, unresolved V genes explain less than half of these, and the others have no known cause. For this sample there are about 160,000 clones; 71% appear just once. Over 2.5% of the sample belongs to the ten largest clones. The sequencing input was PBMCs. Receptor source: a woman aged 25 to 39 in good health and CMV-seronegative.

The V and J genes are TRBV5-6 and TRBJ2-5; the D gene is possibly TRBD2 (7 bases). Between the trimmed V and J ends, which lost 2 bases and 5 bases, there was a span of 19 bases. The CDR3 is 16 amino acids. CDR1 and CDR2 from the germline V gene are SGHDT and YYEEEE. The CDR3 nucleotides read TGTGCCAGCAGCTTTGACCCTCGGGGGGCCCCGGAGACCCAGTACTTC. It yields the protein CASSFDPRGAPETQYF.

This clone was observed a single time. The rearrangement uses TRBV5-6 and TRBJ2-2; the D gene is possibly TRBD2 (5 bases). The germline V and J ends were trimmed by 2 bases and 7 bases, with 18 bases remaining between them. The CDR3 extends over 16 amino acids. CDR1 is SGHDT and CDR2 is YYEEEE in the germline V gene. The CDR3 nucleotides read TGTGCCAGCAGCTTAGCCGGGAAGGGAGTTGACGGGGAGCTGTTTTTT. Its translation is CASSLAGKGVDGELFF.

The rearrangement joins TRBV27 to TRBJ2-7; D is possibly TRBD2 (5 bases). Germline V gives CDR1 MNHEY, CDR2 SMNVEV (reference sequence). The CDR3 is 14 amino acids. V was cut by 5 bases and J by 7 bases, with 18 bases left in between. Here the CDR3 reads CASSSVLSGSEQYF. CDR3 coding DNA: TGTGCCAGCAGTAGTGTCCTTTCGGGGAGTGAGCAGTACTTC.

This clone occurred once. CDR3 protein: CASSQREGGYSPLHF. CDR3 DNA sequence: TGTGCCAGCAGCCAAAGGGAGGGAGGATACTCACCCCTCCACTTT. This chain joins TRBV7-2 and TRBJ1-6; D remains ambiguous. Germline CDR1 reads SGHTA; CDR2 reads FQGNSA. CDR3 length equals 15 residues. V lost 5 bases to trimming and J lost 10 bases, with 18 bases between them.

The genes are TRBV5-4 and TRBJ1-2; 7 nucleotides align to TRBD1. The V and J ends lost 4 bases and 4 bases, in that order; junction bases with no gene match: 4. CDR3 length equals 13 residues. Germline assignment: CDR1 SGHNT and CDR2 YYREEE (reference sequence). The CDR3 protein is CASSIRDSYGYTF. Here the CDR3 DNA reads TGTGCCAGCAGCATCCGGGACAGCTATGGCTACACCTTC.

The V gene is TRBV7-9, the J gene TRBJ1-6; D uncertain. V lost 2 bases and J 6 bases, leaving 8 bases between the germline ends. Looked up from germline, CDR1 is SEHNR and CDR2 is FQNEAQ (reference sequence). CDR3 length: 14 amino acids. The CDR3 nucleotides are TGTGCCAGCAGCTTACAGGATAGTAATTCACCCCTCCACTTT. This encodes CASSLQDSNSPLHF.

This chain connects TRBV5-4 to TRBJ2-2, with 10 positions matching TRBD1. The CDR3 totals 14 residues. Losses at the gene ends were 4 bases for V and 3 bases for J; bases not matched to a gene: 0. The V gene's germline CDR1 is SGHNT and CDR2 YYREEE (reference sequence). The DNA of the CDR3 is TGTGCCAGCAGCGGACAGGGGGACACCGGGGAGCTGTTTTTT. Translating it yields CASSGQGDTGELFF. Together with reference TRBV5-4 and TRBJ2-2, the CDR3 gives the full variable domain: ETGVTQSPTHLIKTRGQQVTLRCSSQSGHNTVSWYQQALGQGPQFIFQYYREEENGRGNFPPRFSGLQFPNYSSELNVNALELDDSALYLCASSGQGDTGELFFGEGSRLTVL.

The chain carries TRBV28 and TRBJ1-6; D may be TRBD1 (6 bases). The germline V gene has CDR1 MDHEN and CDR2 SYDVKM. Trimming left V 8 bases short and J 9 bases short, with 11 bases between. The CDR3 is 12 residues long. CDR3 region: CASGRGGSPLHF. CDR3 DNA sequence: TGTGCCAGCGGTAGGGGGGGTTCACCCCTCCACTTT.

The rearrangement uses TRBV4-1 and TRBJ1-2; D gene ambiguous. CDR1 is MGHRA, CDR2 YSYEKL, per germline. The CDR3 has 14 residues. The germline V and J ends were trimmed by 4 bases and 3 bases, with 12 bases remaining between them. DNA for the CDR3: TGCGCCAGCAGCCGTGTGGGCCAAGACTATGGCTACACCTTC. This sequence encodes CASSRVGQDYGYTF.

The chain joins TRBV18 to TRBJ1-2, with 7 bases matching TRBD1. Trimming at V came to 5 bases and at J to 7 bases, leaving 4 bases not matched to a gene. The V gene's germline CDR1 is KGHSH and CDR2 LQKENI. The length of the CDR3 is 12 residues. The CDR3 DNA reads TGTGCCAGCTCAAACCGGGACAGTGGCTACACCTTC. Its translation: CASSNRDSGYTF.

Comments on this clone: The same CDR3 can be traced to other DNA sequences in this sample. The J gene is TRBJ1-1, the V gene TRBV9; D gene uncertain. Trimming left V 2 bases short and J 0 bases short, with 5 bases between. Germline V gene lookup returns CDR1 SGDLS and CDR2 YYNGEE. This CDR3 comprises 13 residues. The CDR3 is CASSVAVNTEAFF. The CDR3 DNA sequence: TGTGCCAGCAGCGTTGCGGTGAACACTGAAGCTTTCTTT.